Listed below are T cell receptor beta chains from one sample, sequenced in a study of blood T cell repertoires in COVID-19. This table comes from immunoSEQ multiplex PCR, and its TCRdb copy is limited to in-frame clones, with some not included. The sample carries some 240,000 clones, around 84% recorded once. Sequencing was carried out using PBMCs or T cells enriched from blood (not recorded which). These receptors all stem from a woman between 45 and 65 years old who had been exposed to COVID-19. Both conserved end residues are part of each CDR3. The order of the fields is clone size, V gene, J gene, CDR3 length, D gene, CDR3 DNA, CDR3 protein. D genes are given only for firm matches. Part of the rows lack a size; the others show once, few, many or a class for expanded clones.

-	TRBV11-2	TRBJ2-3	16	TRBD2	TGTGCCAGCAGCTCCCCGACTAGCGGACTCCGGAATACGCAGTATTTT	CASSSPTSGLRNTQYF
-	TRBV6-2/TRBV6-3	TRBJ2-5	16	-	TGTGCCAGCAGTTACACAGGCGCCTCGACGTGGGAGACCCAGTACTTC	CASSYTGASTWETQYF
-	TRBV5-1	TRBJ2-3	16	TRBD2	TGCGCCAGCAGTCCTATAGCGGGGGGGAGCACAGATACGCAGTATTTT	CASSPIAGGSTDTQYF
-	TRBV12-3/TRBV12-4	TRBJ1-2	13	-	TGTGCCAGCAGTCCACAGACAGGATCGGGCTACACCTTC	CASSPQTGSGYTF
once	TRBV5-1	TRBJ2-7	15	TRBD2	TGCGCCAGCAGCTCCGGGACTAGCGGGGGTCACGAGCAGTACTTC	CASSSGTSGGHEQYF
once	TRBV19	TRBJ1-1	14	TRBD1	TGTGCCAGTAGGCCCGACAGGGGGCGAACTGAAGCTTTCTTT	CASRPDRGRTEAFF
-	TRBV28	TRBJ2-2	14	-	TGTGCCAGCATGACCGGGGGGCGACCCGGGGAGCTGTTTTTT	CASMTGGRPGELFF
-	TRBV11-2	TRBJ1-1	14	-	TGTGCCAGCAGCTTAGGGCTCAGAAACACTGAAGCTTTCTTT	CASSLGLRNTEAFF
-	TRBV21-1	TRBJ1-5	19	-	TGTGCCAGCAGCACCCAAAGGGAGGTTAGGATATATAGCAATCAGCCCCAGCATTTT	CASSTQREVRIYSNQPQHF
once	TRBV18	TRBJ1-2	14	TRBD1	TGTGCCAGCTCACCTCGTCAGGGGGACGATGGCTACACCTTC	CASSPRQGDDGYTF
-	TRBV7-8	TRBJ1-2	15	-	TGTGCCAGCAGCTCTCGTACCTTAGGGAGCTATGGCTACACCTTC	CASSSRTLGSYGYTF
-	TRBV6-5	TRBJ1-1	13	-	TGTGCCAGCGAAGGGGTGCCGAACACTGAAGCTTTCTTT	CASEGVPNTEAFF
-	TRBV5-1	TRBJ1-6	16	-	TGCGCCAGCAGCTTGGACCTCAGGAAATTGAATTCACCCCTCCACTTT	CASSLDLRKLNSPLHF
-	TRBV7-2	TRBJ2-7	13	-	TGTGCCAGCAGCTTCGACAGAGCCTACGAGCAGTACTTC	CASSFDRAYEQYF
-	TRBV18	TRBJ2-2	15	TRBD1	TGTGCCAGCTCACCCTTGACAGGGGTCACCGGGGAGCTGTTTTTT	CASSPLTGVTGELFF
-	TRBV10-3	TRBJ2-7	12	-	TGTGCCATTGCAGGGAACTCCTACGAGCAGTACTTC	CAIAGNSYEQYF
once	TRBV29-1	TRBJ1-2	13	-	TGCAGCGTTATCGTTAACGGGGTCTATGGCTACACCTTC	CSVIVNGVYGYTF
-	TRBV15	TRBJ2-1	15	-	TGTGCCACCAGCGCCAGCGGGCGCTCCTACAATGAGCAGTTCTTC	CATSASGRSYNEQFF
-	TRBV5-4	TRBJ2-5	18	TRBD2	TGTGCCAGCAGCCCGCGGCTAGCGGGGAACTTCTACCAAGAGACCCAGTACTTC	CASSPRLAGNFYQETQYF
-	TRBV18	TRBJ1-5	13	-	TGTGCCAGCTCACCGAGCAGCAATCAGCCCCAGCATTTT	CASSPSSNQPQHF
-	TRBV7-4	TRBJ1-1	16	-	TGTGCCAGCAGCTTAGAGGCGCGGCAGGGAAGGTCTGAAGCTTTCTTT	CASSLEARQGRSEAFF
-	TRBV11-2	TRBJ2-7	15	-	TGTGCCAGCAGCTTAGCCATACAGGGAGGGTACGAGCAGTACTTC	CASSLAIQGGYEQYF
-	TRBV4-2	TRBJ1-2	15	-	TGTGCCAGCAGCCAAGATCGGGTCTTAGGCGATGGCTACACCTTC	CASSQDRVLGDGYTF
-	TRBV19	TRBJ1-5	14	TRBD1	TGTGCCAGTAGTATAGACAGGGGGTATCAGCCCCAGCATTTT	CASSIDRGYQPQHF
-	TRBV7-2	TRBJ1-5	15	-	TGTGCCAGCAGCTTAACGTCCCTAGGCAATCAGCCCCAGCATTTT	CASSLTSLGNQPQHF
-	TRBV5-1	TRBJ1-3	14	-	TGCGCCAGCAGCTTGACAGGGCAGGGAAACACCATATATTTT	CASSLTGQGNTIYF
-	TRBV19	TRBJ1-5	16	-	TGTGCCAGTAGTGCGCAGGTCCAGGGGCTAGGACAGCCCCAGCATTTT	CASSAQVQGLGQPQHF
-	TRBV9	TRBJ1-4	14	-	TGTGCCAGCAGCGTAGGTATGGGCCATGAAAAACTGTTTTTT	CASSVGMGHEKLFF
-	TRBV29-1	TRBJ1-1	14	TRBD1	TGCAGCGTTGGGGGACAGCTAGCGCCTGCTATCGCTTTCTTT	CSVGGQLAPAIAFF
few	TRBV3-1/TRBV3-2	TRBJ2-5	13	TRBD2	TGTGCCAGCAGCCAAGGGCTCCGACTAGCTATTCACTTC	CASSQGLRLAIHF
-	TRBV6-6	TRBJ2-7	13	-	TGTGCCAGCAGTTACTCCGCGGGAAGCGAGCAGTACTTC	CASSYSAGSEQYF
-	TRBV28	TRBJ1-5	14	-	TGTGCCAGCAGTTTTAGGAGCAGGGTGCAGCCCCAGCATTTT	CASSFRSRVQPQHF
-	TRBV7-2	TRBJ1-4	16	TRBD1	TGTGCCAGCAGCTTCCCTCGACAGGGTAGGAATGAAAAACTGTTTTTT	CASSFPRQGRNEKLFF
-	TRBV7-7	TRBJ2-2	13	-	TGTGCCAGCAGCTTAGACCGGGCCGGGGAGCTGTTTTTT	CASSLDRAGELFF
few	TRBV6-6	TRBJ1-6	18	TRBD1	TGTGCCAGCAGTCCTAGGACAGGCGTAAGCTCCTATAATTCACCCCTCCACTTT	CASSPRTGVSSYNSPLHF
-	TRBV28	TRBJ1-3	13	-	TGTGCCAGCAACATAAACTCTGGAAACACCATATATTTT	CASNINSGNTIYF
-	TRBV18	TRBJ1-2	14	TRBD1	TGTGCCAGCTCACCCATTGGACAGGGGGATGGCTACACCTTC	CASSPIGQGDGYTF
few	TRBV4-3	TRBJ2-3	16	TRBD2	TGCGCCAGCAGTCTTCTTAGCGGGGGGCGGACAGATACGCAGTATTTT	CASSLLSGGRTDTQYF
-	TRBV27	TRBJ1-3	14	-	TGTGCCAGCAGTGAGGGGAGGCCTGGAAACACCATATATTTT	CASSEGRPGNTIYF
-	TRBV3-1/TRBV3-2	TRBJ1-2	16	TRBD1	TGTGCCAGCAGCCAAAGGACCGGGACAGGGGCCTATGGCTACACCTTC	CASSQRTGTGAYGYTF
-	TRBV7-2	TRBJ1-4	15	TRBD1	TGTGCCAGCAGCTTAGACAGGGGTAATAATGAAAAACTGTTTTTT	CASSLDRGNNEKLFF
-	TRBV29-1	TRBJ1-3	11	-	TGCAGCGTCCAACAGGGAGACACCATATATTTT	CSVQQGDTIYF
-	TRBV2	TRBJ2-5	10	-	TGTGCCAGCAGTCTTGAGACCCAGTACTTC	CASSLETQYF
once	TRBV30	TRBJ1-4	14	-	TGTGCCTGGAGTATTGGGCGGGGTGAGGAAAAACTGTTTTTT	CAWSIGRGEEKLFF
-	TRBV29-1	TRBJ1-1	14	TRBD1	TGCAGCGTCCCATGGGACAGGGAGAACACTGAAGCTTTCTTT	CSVPWDRENTEAFF
-	TRBV3-1/TRBV3-2	TRBJ2-3	14	-	TGTGCCAGCAGCCAAGCCGCAGGGTCAGATACGCAGTATTTT	CASSQAAGSDTQYF
-	TRBV30	TRBJ1-2	15	-	TGTGCCTGGAGTCAGATAACAGGAGCCAAAATATCTAGCACCTTC	CAWSQITGAKISSTF
-	TRBV7-9	TRBJ2-3	14	-	TGTGCCAGCAGCCGATACAGTACCACAGATACGCAGTATTTT	CASSRYSTTDTQYF
-	TRBV7-2	TRBJ1-6	18	-	TGTGCCAGCAGCCCCGCGGGCGGGGGACGCGCCTATAATTCACCCCTCCACTTT	CASSPAGGGRAYNSPLHF
-	TRBV7-9	TRBJ1-5	14	TRBD1	TGTGCCAGCAGCCTACAGGGGGCTGGGGAGCCCCAGCATTTT	CASSLQGAGEPQHF